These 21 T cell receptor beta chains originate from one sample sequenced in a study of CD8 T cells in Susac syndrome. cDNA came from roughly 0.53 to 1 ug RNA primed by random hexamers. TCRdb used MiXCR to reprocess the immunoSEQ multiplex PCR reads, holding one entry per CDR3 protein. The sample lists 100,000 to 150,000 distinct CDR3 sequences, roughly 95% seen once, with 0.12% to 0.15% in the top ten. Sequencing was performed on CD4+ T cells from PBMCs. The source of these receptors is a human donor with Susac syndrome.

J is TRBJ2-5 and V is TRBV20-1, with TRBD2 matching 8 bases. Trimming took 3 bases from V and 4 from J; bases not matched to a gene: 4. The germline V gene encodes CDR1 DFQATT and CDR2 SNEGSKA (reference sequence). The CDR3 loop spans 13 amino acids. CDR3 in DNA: TGCAGTGCTAGGCCGGGACTAGTAGAGACCCAGTACTTC. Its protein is CSARPGLVETQYF.

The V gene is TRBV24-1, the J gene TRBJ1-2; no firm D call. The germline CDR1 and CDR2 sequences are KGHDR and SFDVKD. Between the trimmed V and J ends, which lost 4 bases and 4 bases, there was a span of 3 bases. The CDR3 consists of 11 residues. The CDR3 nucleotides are TGTGCCACCAGTGACGGCTATGGCTACACCTTC. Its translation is CATSDGYGYTF.

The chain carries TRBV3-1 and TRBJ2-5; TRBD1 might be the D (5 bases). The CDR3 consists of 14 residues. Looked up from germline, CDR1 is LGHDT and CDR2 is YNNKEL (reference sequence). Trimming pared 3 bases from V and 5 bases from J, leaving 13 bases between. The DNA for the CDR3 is TGTGCCAGCAGCCAGCAGGGAACTGGGGAGACCCAGTACTTC. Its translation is CASSQQGTGETQYF.

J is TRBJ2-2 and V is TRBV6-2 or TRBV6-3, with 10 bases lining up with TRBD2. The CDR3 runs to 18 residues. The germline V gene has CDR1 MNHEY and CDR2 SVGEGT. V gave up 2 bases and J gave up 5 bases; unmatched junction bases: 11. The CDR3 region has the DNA TGTGCCAGCAGTTACAGGTCGGCTAGCGGGGGTATGACCGGGGAGCTGTTTTTT. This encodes CASSYRSASGGMTGELFF.

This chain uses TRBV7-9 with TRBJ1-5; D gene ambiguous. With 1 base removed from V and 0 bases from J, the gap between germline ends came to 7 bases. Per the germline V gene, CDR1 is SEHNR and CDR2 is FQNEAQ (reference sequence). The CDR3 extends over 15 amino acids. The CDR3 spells CASSLGGNSNQPQHF. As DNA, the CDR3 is TGTGCCAGCAGCTTAGGGGGAAATAGCAATCAGCCCCAGCATTTT.

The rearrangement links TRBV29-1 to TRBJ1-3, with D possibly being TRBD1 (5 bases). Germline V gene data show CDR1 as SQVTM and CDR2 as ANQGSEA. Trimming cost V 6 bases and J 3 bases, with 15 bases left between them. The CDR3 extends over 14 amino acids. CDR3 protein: CSVSAHQGGNTIYF. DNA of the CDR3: TGCAGCGTCTCTGCCCACCAGGGTGGAAACACCATATATTTT.

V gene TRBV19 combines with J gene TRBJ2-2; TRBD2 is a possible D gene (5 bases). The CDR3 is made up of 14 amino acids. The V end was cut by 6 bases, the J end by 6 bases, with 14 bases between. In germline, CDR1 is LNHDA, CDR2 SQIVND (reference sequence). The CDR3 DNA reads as TGTGCCAGTAGCCAAACTAGGGCAGCCGGGGAGCTGTTTTTT. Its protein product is CASSQTRAAGELFF.

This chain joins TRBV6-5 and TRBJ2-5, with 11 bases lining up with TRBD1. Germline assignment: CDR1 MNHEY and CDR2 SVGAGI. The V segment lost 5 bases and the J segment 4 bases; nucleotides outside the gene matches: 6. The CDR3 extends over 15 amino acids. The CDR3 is CASSGWTGGRETQYF. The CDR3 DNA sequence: TGTGCCAGCAGTGGATGGACAGGGGGCAGAGAGACCCAGTACTTC.

The CDR3 DNA sequence: TGTGCCAGCAGCCCAGGACTAGCGGGCCACAATGAGCAGTTCTTC. Protein sequence: CASSPGLAGHNEQFF. The chain combines TRBV7-9 with TRBJ2-1, with 11 bases that match TRBD2. V was pared by 5 bases and J by 5 bases, with 5 bases of the junction left unmatched. The CDR3 runs 15 residues. The germline gives CDR1 SEHNR, CDR2 FQNEAQ (reference sequence).

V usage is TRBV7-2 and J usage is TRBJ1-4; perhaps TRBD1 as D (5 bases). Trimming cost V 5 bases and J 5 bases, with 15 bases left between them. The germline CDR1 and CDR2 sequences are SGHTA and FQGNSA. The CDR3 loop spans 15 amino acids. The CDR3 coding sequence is TGTGCCAGCAGCCTCACCGGGACTATAAATGAAAAACTGTTTTTT. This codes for CASSLTGTINEKLFF.

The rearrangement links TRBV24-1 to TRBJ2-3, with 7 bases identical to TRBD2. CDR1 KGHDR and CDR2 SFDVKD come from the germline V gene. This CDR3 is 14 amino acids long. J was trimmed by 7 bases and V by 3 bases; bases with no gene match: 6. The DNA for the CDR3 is TGTGCCACCAGTGATGCCGCGGGAGTTCATACGCAGTATTTT. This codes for CATSDAAGVHTQYF.

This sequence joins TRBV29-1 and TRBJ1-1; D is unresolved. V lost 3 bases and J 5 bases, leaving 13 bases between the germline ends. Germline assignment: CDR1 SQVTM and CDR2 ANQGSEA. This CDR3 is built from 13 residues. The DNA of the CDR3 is TGCAGCGTTGACCCCCTTCTCGGGACTGAAGCTTTCTTT. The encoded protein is CSVDPLLGTEAFF.

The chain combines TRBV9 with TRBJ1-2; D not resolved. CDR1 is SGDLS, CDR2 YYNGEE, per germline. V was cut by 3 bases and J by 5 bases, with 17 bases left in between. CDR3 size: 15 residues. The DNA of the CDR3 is TGTGCCAGCAGCGCGCCGGGCCCACTAAGTTATGGCTACACCTTC. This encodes CASSAPGPLSYGYTF.

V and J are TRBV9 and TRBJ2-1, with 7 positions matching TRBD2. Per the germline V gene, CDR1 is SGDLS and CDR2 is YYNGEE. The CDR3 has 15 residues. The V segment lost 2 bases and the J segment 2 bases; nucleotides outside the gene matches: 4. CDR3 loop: CASSVSGYAYNEQFF. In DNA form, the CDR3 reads TGTGCCAGCAGCGTTAGCGGGTACGCCTACAATGAGCAGTTCTTC. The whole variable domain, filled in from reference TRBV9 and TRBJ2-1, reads DSGVTQTPKHLITATGQRVTLRCSPRSGDLSVYWYQQSLDQGLQFLIQYYNGEERAKGNILERFSAQQFPDLHSELNLSSLELGDSALYFCASSVSGYAYNEQFFGPGTRLTVL.

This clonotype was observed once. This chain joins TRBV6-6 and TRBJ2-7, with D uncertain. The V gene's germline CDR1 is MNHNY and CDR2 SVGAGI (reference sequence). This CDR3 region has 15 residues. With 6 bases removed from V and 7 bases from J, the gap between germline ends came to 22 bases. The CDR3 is CASSPADKPLREQYF. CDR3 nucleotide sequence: TGTGCCAGCAGCCCGGCCGACAAACCCCTGAGGGAGCAGTACTTC.

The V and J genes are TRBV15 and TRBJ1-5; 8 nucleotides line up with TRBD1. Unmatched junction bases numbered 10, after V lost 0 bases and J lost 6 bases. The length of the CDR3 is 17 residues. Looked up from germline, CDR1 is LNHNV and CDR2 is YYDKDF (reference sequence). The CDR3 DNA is TGTGCCACCAGCAGAGATGTTCCGGACAGGGCTTTTCAGCCCCAGCATTTT. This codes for CATSRDVPDRAFQPQHF.

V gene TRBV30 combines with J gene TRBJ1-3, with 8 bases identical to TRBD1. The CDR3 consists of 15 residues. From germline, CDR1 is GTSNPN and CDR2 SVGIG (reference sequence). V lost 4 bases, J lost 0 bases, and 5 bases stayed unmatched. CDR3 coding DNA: TGTGCCTGGAACGGACAGGGACTCTCTGGAAACACCATATATTTT. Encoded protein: CAWNGQGLSGNTIYF.

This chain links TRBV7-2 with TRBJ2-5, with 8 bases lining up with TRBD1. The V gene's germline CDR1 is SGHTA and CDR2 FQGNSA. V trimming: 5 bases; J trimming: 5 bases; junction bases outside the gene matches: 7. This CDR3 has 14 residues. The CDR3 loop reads CASSRQGLSETQYF. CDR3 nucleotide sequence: TGTGCCAGCAGCCGACAGGGGCTATCGGAGACCCAGTACTTC. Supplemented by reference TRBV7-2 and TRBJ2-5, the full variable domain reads GAGVSQSPSNKVTEKGKDVELRCDPISGHTALYWYRQSLGQGLEFLIYFQGNSAPDKSGLPSDRFSAERTGGSVSTLTIQRTQQEDSAVYLCASSRQGLSETQYFGPGTRLLVL.

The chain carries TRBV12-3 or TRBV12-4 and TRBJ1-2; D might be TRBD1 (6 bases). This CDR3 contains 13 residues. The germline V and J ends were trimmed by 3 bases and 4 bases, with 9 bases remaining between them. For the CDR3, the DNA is TGTGCCAGCAGTTTGACAGGCAGCTATGGCTACACCTTC. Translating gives CASSLTGSYGYTF.

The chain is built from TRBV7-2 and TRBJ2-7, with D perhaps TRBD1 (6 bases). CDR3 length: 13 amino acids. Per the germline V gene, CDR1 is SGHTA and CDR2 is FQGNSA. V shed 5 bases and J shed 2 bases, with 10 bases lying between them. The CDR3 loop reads CASSRTVAYEQYF. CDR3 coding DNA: TGTGCCAGCAGCCGGACAGTGGCCTACGAGCAGTACTTC.

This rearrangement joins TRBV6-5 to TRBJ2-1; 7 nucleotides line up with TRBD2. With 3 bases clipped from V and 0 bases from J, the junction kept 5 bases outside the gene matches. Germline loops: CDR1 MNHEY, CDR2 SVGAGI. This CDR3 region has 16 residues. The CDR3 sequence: CASSYGRTSSYNEQFF. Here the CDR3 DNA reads TGTGCCAGCAGTTATGGTAGGACTAGCTCCTACAATGAGCAGTTCTTC.